The 27 T cell receptor beta chains below come from one sample, sequenced in a study of blood T cell repertoires in COVID-19. The data were produced by immunoSEQ multiplex PCR, yet TCRdb's version contains in-frame clones alone and is incomplete. The table lists roughly 150,000 clones, 83% of them singletons. Input material: peripheral blood. The receptors here all came from a woman of 80 years or more with acute or convalescent COVID-19.

The genes are TRBV5-4 and TRBJ2-7; D is perhaps TRBD1 (6 bases). Deletions cut 4 bases from V and 3 bases from J, with 14 bases between. Germline values: CDR1 SGHNT, CDR2 YYREEE (reference sequence). This CDR3 contains 14 residues. CDR3 bases: TGTGCCAGCAGCGCACAGGGCGATCTCTACGAGCAGTACTTC. Its translation is CASSAQGDLYEQYF. The whole variable domain, filled in from reference TRBV5-4 and TRBJ2-7, reads ETGVTQSPTHLIKTRGQQVTLRCSSQSGHNTVSWYQQALGQGPQFIFQYYREEENGRGNFPPRFSGLQFPNYSSELNVNALELDDSALYLCASSAQGDLYEQYFGPGTRLTVT.

The rearrangement joins TRBV7-2 to TRBJ2-3, with D perhaps TRBD2 (5 bases). Germline-derived CDR1 and CDR2 are SGHTA and FQGNSA. V was shortened by 5 bases and J by 0 bases, with 15 bases between the two germline ends. The CDR3 loop spans 16 amino acids. DNA for the CDR3: TGTGCCAGCAGCCGGGCCCGAGGGCTAAGCACAGATACGCAGTATTTT. It is translated as CASSRARGLSTDTQYF.

V gene TRBV19 combines with J gene TRBJ1-5, with 7 bases lining up with TRBD1. Germline assignment: CDR1 LNHDA and CDR2 SQIVND (reference sequence). This CDR3 spans 14 amino acids. V trimming: 7 bases; J trimming: 3 bases; junction bases outside the gene matches: 6. This CDR3 is CASTSDRLNQPQHF. In DNA form, the CDR3 reads TGTGCCAGTACCTCGGACAGGCTCAATCAGCCCCAGCATTTT.

This chain joins TRBV25-1 and TRBJ1-5; TRBD1 might be the D (6 bases). From germline, CDR1 is MGHDK and CDR2 SYGVNS. The ends were cut back, 3 bases at V and 5 bases at J, with 11 bases in the middle. The CDR3 covers 14 residues. CDR3 sequence: CASSEAGDYQPQHF. DNA of the CDR3: TGTGCCAGCAGTGAGGCAGGGGATTATCAGCCCCAGCATTTT.

This clone is a singleton in its sample. The chain couples TRBV7-2 to TRBJ2-5, with D possibly being TRBD1 (5 bases). Trimming took off 7 bases at V and 1 base at J, with 13 bases between the two ends. Germline V gene lookup returns CDR1 SGHTA and CDR2 FQGNSA. There are 14 residues in the CDR3. The CDR3 DNA reads as TGTGCCAGCACCCTCAGGGTATCCCAAGAGACCCAGTACTTC. Translating gives CASTLRVSQETQYF.

V is TRBV6-5 and J is TRBJ2-7; D possibly corresponds to TRBD1 (5 bases). This CDR3 region has 13 residues. Looked up from germline, CDR1 is MNHEY and CDR2 is SVGAGI. Deletions cut 6 bases from V and 5 bases from J, with 14 bases between. The CDR3 DNA sequence: TGTGCCAGCAGAACGCAGGGTCCCAACGAGCAGTACTTC. Its protein product is CASRTQGPNEQYF.

The V and J genes are TRBV4-1 and TRBJ1-6, with D perhaps matching TRBD1 (6 bases). V lost 2 bases and J 9 bases, leaving 14 bases between the germline ends. This CDR3 region has 15 residues. The V gene's germline CDR1 is MGHRA and CDR2 YSYEKL. CDR3 nucleotide sequence: TGCGCCAGCAGCCAAACTCCAGGGGTGATTTCACCCCTCCACTTT. Its translation: CASSQTPGVISPLHF.

The table lists this clone with a few counts. The V gene is TRBV6-5, the J gene TRBJ2-7; 7 bases agree with TRBD1. Unmatched junction bases numbered 7, after V lost 4 bases and J lost 1 base. This CDR3 comprises 15 residues. The V gene's germline CDR1 is MNHEY and CDR2 SVGAGI. In nucleotides, the CDR3 is TGTGCCAGCAGTTCTCCGGGACAGCCATCCTACGAGCAGTACTTC. Its translation: CASSSPGQPSYEQYF.

The rearrangement links TRBV11-3 to TRBJ2-7; no definite D call. This CDR3 is 13 amino acids long. CDR1 is SGHNT, CDR2 YENEEA, per germline. The V and J ends lost 5 bases and 3 bases respectively, with 11 bases between them. The DNA for the CDR3 is TGTGCCAGCAGCCTTACCGAGCACTACGAGCAGTACTTC. The encoded protein is CASSLTEHYEQYF.

The chain joins TRBV9 to TRBJ2-7, with 10 bases identical to TRBD1. This CDR3 spans 14 amino acids. J gave up 7 bases and V 4 bases, and 8 bases lay outside the gene matches. CDR1 and CDR2 (germline): SGDLS, YYNGEE. The CDR3 region is CASSPGQGVGEQYF. CDR3 in DNA: TGTGCCAGCAGCCCCGGACAGGGGGTGGGGGAGCAGTACTTC.

This rearrangement joins TRBV4-1 to TRBJ2-1; TRBD2 agrees at 12 bases. Trimming cost V 4 bases and J 4 bases; bases outside gene matches: 2. Germline loops: CDR1 MGHRA, CDR2 YSYEKL. CDR3 length: 15 amino acids. CDR3 DNA sequence: TGCGCCAGCAGCCGTGGGACTAGCGGGTACAATGAGCAGTTCTTC. Translating it yields CASSRGTSGYNEQFF.

V is TRBV7-8 and J is TRBJ2-2; D uncertain. CDR1 SGHVS and CDR2 FQNEAQ come from the germline V gene. The V gene lost 3 bases and the J gene lost 0 bases, with 5 bases spanning the gap. The CDR3 is 14 residues long. The CDR3: CASSFLANTGELFF. In DNA form, the CDR3 reads TGTGCCAGCAGCTTTCTAGCGAACACCGGGGAGCTGTTTTTT. Full variable domain (rest looked up from reference TRBV7-8 and TRBJ2-2): GAGVSQSPRYKVAKRGQDVALRCDPISGHVSLFWYQQALGQGPEFLTYFQNEAQLDKSGLPSDRFFAERPEGSVSTLKIQRTQQEDSAVYLCASSFLANTGELFFGEGSRLTVL.

The chain carries TRBV5-5 and TRBJ1-4; tentatively, D is TRBD1 (5 bases). In germline, CDR1 is SGHKS, CDR2 YYEKEE (reference sequence). V lost 3 bases to trimming and J lost 0 bases, with 6 bases between them. CDR3 length equals 14 residues. CDR3 bases: TGTGCCAGCAGCTCGGGGGCAACTAATGAAAAACTGTTTTTT. Amino acid sequence: CASSSGATNEKLFF.

V is TRBV30 and J is TRBJ2-4; 10 bases are shared with TRBD1. Trimming at V came to 6 bases and at J to 6 bases, leaving 11 bases not matched to a gene. This CDR3 is built from 15 residues. Germline V lookup: CDR1 GTSNPN, CDR2 SVGIG (reference sequence). CDR3 nucleotides: TGTGCCTGCCACCGGGACAGGGGATTGTCAAACATTCAGTACTTC. The encoded protein is CACHRDRGLSNIQYF.

The chain combines TRBV6-6 with TRBJ1-5, with a weak D call TRBD1 (5 bases). Trimming took 6 bases from V and 1 from J, leaving 25 bases between them. The CDR3 has 19 residues. Germline V gene data show CDR1 as MNHNY and CDR2 as SVGAGI (reference sequence). CDR3 residues: CASSSTGAGLGGSNQPQHF. The CDR3 nucleotides are TGTGCCAGCAGCTCTACCGGGGCGGGACTGGGTGGAAGCAATCAGCCCCAGCATTTT.

This clone has only one observation. This sequence joins TRBV3-1 (or the pseudogene TRBV3-2) and TRBJ2-7, with D perhaps matching TRBD2 (6 bases). V was clipped by 1 base and J by 2 bases, with 6 bases between them. The CDR3 covers 13 residues. Germline CDR1 LGHDT, CDR2 YNNKEL (reference sequence). In nucleotides, the CDR3 is TGTGCCAGCAGCCAAGGACTAGCCTACGAGCAGTACTTC. Translating gives CASSQGLAYEQYF.

This clone was detected a few times. The chain has TRBV10-3 and TRBJ2-3; TRBD2 agrees at 11 bases. V lost 5 bases and J lost 0; bases outside the gene matches: 4. Germline assignment: CDR1 ENHRY and CDR2 SYGVKD. The CDR3 length is 16 residues. The CDR3 DNA reads TGTGCCATCAGTTCACTAGCGGGGGCAAGCACAGATACGCAGTATTTT. Residues: CAISSLAGASTDTQYF.

The chain combines TRBV7-2 with TRBJ1-1; D is perhaps TRBD1 (6 bases). Trimming pared 5 bases from V and 7 bases from J, leaving 14 bases between. CDR1 SGHTA and CDR2 FQGNSA come from the germline V gene. The CDR3 runs to 13 residues. DNA for the CDR3: TGTGCCAGCAGCCCAACAGGGCCGGGTGAAGCTTTCTTT. It yields the protein CASSPTGPGEAFF.

The DNA of the CDR3 is TGTGCCAGCAGTTACTTATGGCTAGCGGGAGGTTTCGAGCAGTACTTC. It translates to CASSYLWLAGGFEQYF. The J gene is TRBJ2-7, the V gene TRBV6-2 or TRBV6-3; TRBD2 aligns across 11 bases. The CDR3 length is 16 residues. After removal of 1 base from V and 6 bases from J, the junction contained 8 bases not matched to a gene. Germline V gives CDR1 MNHEY, CDR2 SVGEGT.

The chain has TRBV3-1 (or the pseudogene TRBV3-2) and TRBJ2-1; TRBD2 matches 8 bases. The length of the CDR3 is 17 residues. In germline, CDR1 is LGHDT, CDR2 YNNKEL (reference sequence). The V segment lost 4 bases and the J segment 1 base; nucleotides outside the gene matches: 9. CDR3 amino acids: CASSPRGSGISYNEQFF. CDR3 bases: TGTGCCAGCAGCCCCCGGGGTAGCGGGATATCCTACAATGAGCAGTTCTTC.

This clone was recorded a few times. The chain is built from TRBV12-3 or TRBV12-4 and TRBJ2-2; D is unresolved. The CDR3 has 13 residues. The V and J ends lost 5 bases and 4 bases respectively, with 8 bases between them. CDR3 DNA sequence: TGTGCCAGCAGTCTGACTGCCACCGGGGAGCTGTTTTTT. It specifies CASSLTATGELFF.

J is TRBJ2-4 and V is TRBV4-1; D might be TRBD1 (6 bases). Germline V CDR1 and CDR2: MGHRA, YSYEKL. V was cut by 1 base and J by 1 base, with 11 bases left in between. The CDR3 runs to 16 residues. CDR3 DNA sequence: TGCGCCAGCAGCCAAGGTGGGGGCTTGGCCAAAAACATTCAGTACTTC. This translates into CASSQGGGLAKNIQYF.

V usage is TRBV18 and J usage is TRBJ2-5; 8 nucleotides line up with TRBD2. The CDR3 extends over 16 amino acids. Germline trimming cut 1 base from V and 0 bases from J; bases unmatched to any gene: 4. Germline CDR1 reads KGHSH; CDR2 reads LQKENI. The CDR3, as DNA: TGTGCCAGCTCACCACGGACTAGCTTGTACCAAGAGACCCAGTACTTC. This translates into CASSPRTSLYQETQYF.

The V call is TRBV6-5, the J call TRBJ1-1, with D maybe TRBD1 (5 bases). The CDR3 extends over 14 amino acids. Germline CDR1 and CDR2: MNHEY and SVGAGI. V gave up 6 bases and J gave up 3 bases, with 14 bases separating them. The CDR3 here is CASSQAGTDTEAFF. The CDR3 region has the DNA TGTGCCAGCAGCCAAGCGGGGACGGACACTGAAGCTTTCTTT.

The V and J genes are TRBV7-3 and TRBJ2-6; 10 nucleotides match TRBD1. Unmatched junction bases numbered 6, after V lost 6 bases and J lost 4 bases. Looked up from germline, CDR1 is SGHTA and CDR2 is FQGTGA. The length of the CDR3 is 16 residues. The CDR3 DNA is TGTGCCAGCAGTCCGACAGGGGGCACCGGGGCCAACGTCCTGACTTTC. Protein: CASSPTGGTGANVLTF. The complete variable domain, with remaining parts taken from reference TRBV7-3 and TRBJ2-6, reads GAGVSQTPSNKVTEKGKYVELRCDPISGHTALYWYRQSLGQGPEFLIYFQGTGAADDSGLPNDRFFAVRPEGSVSTLKIQRTERGDSAVYLCASSPTGGTGANVLTFGAGSRLTVL.

The chain couples TRBV7-7 to TRBJ2-1; 7 nucleotides align to TRBD1. This CDR3 is 15 amino acids long. Per the germline V gene, CDR1 is SSHAT and CDR2 is FNYEAQ (reference sequence). The V segment lost 5 bases and the J segment 1 base; nucleotides outside the gene matches: 5. CDR3 DNA sequence: TGTGCCAGCAGCCCTGACAGGGCGTCCTACAATGAGCAGTTCTTC. It codes for CASSPDRASYNEQFF.

The chain links TRBV4-1 to TRBJ2-1; D gene unclear. CDR3 length equals 15 residues. CDR1 MGHRA and CDR2 YSYEKL come from the germline V gene. V gave up 6 bases and J gave up 0 bases, with 12 bases separating them. CDR3 coding DNA: TGCGCCAGCAGTTTAACTCCCTCCTCCTACAATGAGCAGTTCTTC. Translating it yields CASSLTPSSYNEQFF.